This record covers a single T cell receptor beta chain. Its antigen is not identified. CDR3 size: 15 residues. Trimming took off 3 bases at V and 0 bases at J, with 9 bases between the two ends. Germline values: CDR1 SGHAT, CDR2 FQNNGV. This record belongs to a study of T cell clones after liver transplantation. For the study at large: TCRbeta sequencing after a pre-transplant mixed lymphocyte reaction identified graft-donor-reactive clones, later tracked in post-transplant blood. Apart from a few HCV-positive recipients, transplants were for non-autoimmune, non-viral reasons. Notes on the study in general: Graft donor-reactive T cells possibly entered the graft instead of undergoing deletion. In two subjects, few donor cells limited the measurable donor-reactive repertoire.

Profiling relied on immunoSEQ multiplex PCR, and the TCRdb table lists in-frame clones only, not all of them. Seen here are approximately 55,000 clones, about two thirds observed once, and the top ten hold around 16%. V and J are TRBV11-2 and TRBJ1-3; D unclear. Specimen: CD4+ T cells from blood, collected before liver transplant. This TCR derives from a human donor who received a liver transplant. Here the CDR3 DNA reads TGTGCCAGCAGCTTCTCTCTAGGCTCTGGAAACACCATATATTTT. Translated, it gives CASSFSLGSGNTIYF. Combining the CDR3 with reference TRBV11-2 and TRBJ1-3 gives the whole variable domain EAGVAQSPRYKIIEKRQSVAFWCNPISGHATLYWYQQILGQGPKLLIQFQNNGVVDDSQLPKDRFSAERLKGVDSTLKIQPAKLEDSAVYLCASSFSLGSGNTIYFGEGSWLTVV.